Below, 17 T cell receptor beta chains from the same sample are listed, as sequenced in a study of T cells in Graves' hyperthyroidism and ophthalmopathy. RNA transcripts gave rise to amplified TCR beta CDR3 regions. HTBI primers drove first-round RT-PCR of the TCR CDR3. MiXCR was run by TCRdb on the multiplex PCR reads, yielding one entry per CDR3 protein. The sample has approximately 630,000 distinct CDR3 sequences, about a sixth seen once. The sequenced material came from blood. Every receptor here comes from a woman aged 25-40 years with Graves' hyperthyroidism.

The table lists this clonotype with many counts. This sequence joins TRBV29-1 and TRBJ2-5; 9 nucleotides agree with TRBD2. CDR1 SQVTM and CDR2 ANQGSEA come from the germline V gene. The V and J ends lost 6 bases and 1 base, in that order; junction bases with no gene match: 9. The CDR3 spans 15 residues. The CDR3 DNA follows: TGCAGCGTCGCCCCCCGACTAGCGGCCCAAGAGACCCAGTACTTC. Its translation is CSVAPRLAAQETQYF.

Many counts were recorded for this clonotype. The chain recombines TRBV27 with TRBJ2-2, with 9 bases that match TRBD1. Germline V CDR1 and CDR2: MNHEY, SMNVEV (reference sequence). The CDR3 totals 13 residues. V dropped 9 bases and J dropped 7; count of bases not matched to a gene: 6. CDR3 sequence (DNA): TGTGCCAGGCAAACAGGGGGCAGCGGGGAGCTGTTTTTT. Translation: CARQTGGSGELFF.

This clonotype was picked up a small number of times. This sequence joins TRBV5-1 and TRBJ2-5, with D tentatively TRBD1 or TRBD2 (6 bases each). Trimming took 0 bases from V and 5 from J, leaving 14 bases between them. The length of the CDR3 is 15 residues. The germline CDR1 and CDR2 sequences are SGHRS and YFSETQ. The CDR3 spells CASSLEGGPWETQYF. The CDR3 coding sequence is TGCGCCAGCAGCTTGGAGGGGGGCCCTTGGGAGACCCAGTACTTC.

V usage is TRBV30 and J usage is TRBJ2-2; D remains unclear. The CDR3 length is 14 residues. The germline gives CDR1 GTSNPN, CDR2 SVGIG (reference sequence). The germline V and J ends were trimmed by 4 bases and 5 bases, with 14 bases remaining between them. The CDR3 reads CAWKASLGTGELFF. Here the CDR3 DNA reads TGTGCCTGGAAAGCGAGTTTGGGGACCGGGGAGCTGTTTTTT.

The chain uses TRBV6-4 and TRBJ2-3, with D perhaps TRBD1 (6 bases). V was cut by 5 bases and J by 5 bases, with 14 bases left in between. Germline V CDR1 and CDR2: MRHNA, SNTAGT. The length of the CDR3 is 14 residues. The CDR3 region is CASSSGRGKDTQYF. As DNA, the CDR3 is TGTGCCAGCAGTTCAGGCAGGGGCAAAGATACGCAGTATTTT.

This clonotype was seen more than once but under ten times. The CDR3 DNA follows: TGTGCCAGCAGCTTACCCCTCGGCTCTGGGGCCAACGTCCTGACTTTC. Protein product: CASSLPLGSGANVLTF. The genes are TRBV7-2 and TRBJ2-6, with unresolved D. V lost 2 bases to trimming and J lost 0 bases, with 8 bases between them. This CDR3 is 16 amino acids long. Germline loops: CDR1 SGHTA, CDR2 FQGNSA.

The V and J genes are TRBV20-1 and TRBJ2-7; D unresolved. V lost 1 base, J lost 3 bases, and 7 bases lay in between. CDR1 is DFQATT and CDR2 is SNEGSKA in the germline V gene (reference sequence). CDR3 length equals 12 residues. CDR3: CSARGPVYEQYF. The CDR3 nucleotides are TGCAGTGCTAGAGGGCCCGTCTACGAGCAGTACTTC.

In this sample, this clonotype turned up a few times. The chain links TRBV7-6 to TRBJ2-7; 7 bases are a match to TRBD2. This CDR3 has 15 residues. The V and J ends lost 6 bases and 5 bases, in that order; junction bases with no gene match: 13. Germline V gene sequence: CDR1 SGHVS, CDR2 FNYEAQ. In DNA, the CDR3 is TGTGCCAGCAGTTTGAGACCGGGAGGCTGGGACGAGCAGTACTTC. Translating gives CASSLRPGGWDEQYF.

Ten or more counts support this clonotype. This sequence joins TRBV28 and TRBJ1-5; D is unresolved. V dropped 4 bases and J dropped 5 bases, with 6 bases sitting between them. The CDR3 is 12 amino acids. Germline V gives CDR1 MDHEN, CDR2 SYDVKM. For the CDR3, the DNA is TGTGCCAGCAGTTCCTATCATCAGCCCCAGCATTTT. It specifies CASSSYHQPQHF.

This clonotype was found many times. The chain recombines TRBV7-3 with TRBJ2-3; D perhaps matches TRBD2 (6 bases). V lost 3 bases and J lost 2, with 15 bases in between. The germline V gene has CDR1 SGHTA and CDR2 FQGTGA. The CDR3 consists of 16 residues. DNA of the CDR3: TGTGCCAGCAGCTTGGGTCTAGCGCCTTACACAGATACGCAGTATTTT. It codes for CASSLGLAPYTDTQYF. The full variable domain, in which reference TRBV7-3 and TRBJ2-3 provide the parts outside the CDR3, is GAGVSQTPSNKVTEKGKYVELRCDPISGHTALYWYRQSLGQGPEFLIYFQGTGAADDSGLPNDRFFAVRPEGSVSTLKIQRTERGDSAVYLCASSLGLAPYTDTQYFGPGTRLTVL.

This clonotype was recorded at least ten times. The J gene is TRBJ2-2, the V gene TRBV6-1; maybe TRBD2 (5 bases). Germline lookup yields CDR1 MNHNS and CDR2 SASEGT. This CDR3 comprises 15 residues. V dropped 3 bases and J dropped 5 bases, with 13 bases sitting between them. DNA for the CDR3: TGTGCCAGCAGTGATAGCGTATTTTTAACCGGGGAGCTGTTTTTT. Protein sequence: CASSDSVFLTGELFF.

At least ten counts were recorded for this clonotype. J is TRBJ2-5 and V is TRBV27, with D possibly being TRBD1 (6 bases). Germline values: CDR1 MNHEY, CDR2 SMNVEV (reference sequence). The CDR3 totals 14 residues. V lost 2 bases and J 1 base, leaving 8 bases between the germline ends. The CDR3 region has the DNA TGTGCCAGCAGTTTACTGACAGGCCAAGAGACCCAGTACTTC. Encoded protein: CASSLLTGQETQYF.

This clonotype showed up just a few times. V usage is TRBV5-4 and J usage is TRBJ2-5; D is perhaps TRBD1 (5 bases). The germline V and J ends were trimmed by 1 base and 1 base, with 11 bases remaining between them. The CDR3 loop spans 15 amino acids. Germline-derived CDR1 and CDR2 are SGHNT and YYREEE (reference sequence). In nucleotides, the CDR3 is TGTGCCAGCAGCTTGACGGACACCACCCAAGAGACCCAGTACTTC. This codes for CASSLTDTTQETQYF.

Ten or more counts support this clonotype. The CDR3 loop reads CASSFETSQETQYF. Here the CDR3 DNA reads TGTGCCAGCAGCTTTGAAACTAGCCAAGAGACCCAGTACTTC. The chain is built from TRBV13 and TRBJ2-5, with D possibly matching TRBD2 (5 bases). Between the trimmed V and J ends, which lost 3 bases and 1 base, there was a span of 9 bases. The CDR3 runs to 14 residues. Germline V gives CDR1 PRHDT, CDR2 FYEKMQ (reference sequence). Filled out from reference TRBV13 and TRBJ2-5, the complete variable domain reads AAGVIQSPRHLIKEKRETATLKCYPIPRHDTVYWYQQGPGQDPQFLISFYEKMQSDKGSIPDRFSAQQFSDYHSELNMSSLELGDSALYFCASSFETSQETQYFGPGTRLLVL.

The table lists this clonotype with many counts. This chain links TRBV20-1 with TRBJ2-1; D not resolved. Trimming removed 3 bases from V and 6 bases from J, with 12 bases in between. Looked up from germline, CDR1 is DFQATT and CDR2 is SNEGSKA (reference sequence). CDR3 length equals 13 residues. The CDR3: CSASLQSFNEQFF. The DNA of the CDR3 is TGCAGTGCTAGTTTGCAAAGTTTCAATGAGCAGTTCTTC.

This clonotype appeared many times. This chain's CDR3 is CASGTIFGQGVNVNTEAFF. The CDR3 nucleotides are TGTGCTAGTGGCACCATCTTTGGACAGGGGGTGAATGTGAACACTGAAGCTTTCTTT. The chain couples TRBV12-5 to TRBJ1-1, with 10 bases that match TRBD1. Germline CDR1 LGHNT, CDR2 FRNRAP. V was clipped by 6 bases and J by 0 bases; unmatched bases: 16. The CDR3 runs 19 residues. The whole variable domain, remainder taken from reference TRBV12-5 and TRBJ1-1, is DARVTQTPRHKVTEMGQEVTMRCQPILGHNTVFWYRQTMMQGLELLAYFRNRAPLDDSGMPKDRFSAEMPDATLATLKIQPSEPRDSAVYFCASGTIFGQGVNVNTEAFFGQGTRLTVV.

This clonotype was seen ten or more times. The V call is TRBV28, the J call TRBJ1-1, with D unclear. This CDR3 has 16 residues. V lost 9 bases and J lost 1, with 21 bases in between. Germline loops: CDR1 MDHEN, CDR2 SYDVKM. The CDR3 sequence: CASLPPGSLSNTEAFF. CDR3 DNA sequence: TGTGCCAGTCTCCCCCCTGGGAGTCTATCGAACACTGAAGCTTTCTTT.